This TCR beta chain was found in a study of T-cell memory formation after mild COVID-19. Whole-study context: For the most part, TCR clusters were specific to one donor.

V lost 1 base to trimming and J lost 5 bases, with 12 bases between them. There are 14 residues in the CDR3. CDR1 SEHNR and CDR2 FQNEAQ come from the germline V gene (reference sequence). TCRdb independently ran MiXCR on the 5' RACE reads; one entry per CDR3 protein. The sample lists approximately 490,000 distinct CDR3 sequences; around 21% were seen once. This TCR derives from an adult woman who had mild COVID-19 (a few samples of this study predate the infection). Cell type and time point are not known. Sequencing was carried out using PBMCs or a T cell subset sorted from them (not recorded which). The gene calls are TRBV7-9 and TRBJ2-7; D is unresolved. The CDR3 DNA reads as TGTGCCAGCAGCTTAGTTATAGCAGGCAACGAGCAGTACTTC. This gives the protein CASSLVIAGNEQYF.